This T cell receptor beta chain was documented in a study of cytomegalovirus exposure and HLA in healthy donors. Germline CDR1 and CDR2: MDHEN and SYDVKM. The CDR3 runs 15 residues. The trim removed 5 bases at V and 7 bases at J, leaving 12 bases unmatched. About this clone itself: What it binds is unknown.

PCR was performed using 60 Vbeta and 13 Jbeta primers. In the original processing: The authors later counted 75 million to 90 million unique TCR beta chains, roughly 10 million of them shared. Some clones are missing from TCRdb's copy, which holds only in-frame ones; the method was immunoSEQ multiplex PCR. V and J calls and clone size are given by that table; D and trimming were obtained from the DNA. The repertoire holds about 200,000 clones, with 75% to 90% as singletons. Study findings and constraints: A prior analysis recorded that most TCR beta V segments were productive about 87% or about 30% of the time. TCR beta chain V- and J-gene trimming was linked, in a later analysis, to a missense variant in DCLRE1C. While the bulk of TCR sequences proved rare, some public TCRs turned up in many donors.

What was sequenced was PBMCs. This rearrangement joins TRBV28 to TRBJ2-7, with 9 bases that match TRBD2. The sequence came from a woman under 40 in good health and CMV-seronegative. CDR3 nucleotides: TGTGCCAGCAGTGTGCGGGGGGGGACTGCTTCGGAGCAGTACTTC. It encodes CASSVRGGTASEQYF.